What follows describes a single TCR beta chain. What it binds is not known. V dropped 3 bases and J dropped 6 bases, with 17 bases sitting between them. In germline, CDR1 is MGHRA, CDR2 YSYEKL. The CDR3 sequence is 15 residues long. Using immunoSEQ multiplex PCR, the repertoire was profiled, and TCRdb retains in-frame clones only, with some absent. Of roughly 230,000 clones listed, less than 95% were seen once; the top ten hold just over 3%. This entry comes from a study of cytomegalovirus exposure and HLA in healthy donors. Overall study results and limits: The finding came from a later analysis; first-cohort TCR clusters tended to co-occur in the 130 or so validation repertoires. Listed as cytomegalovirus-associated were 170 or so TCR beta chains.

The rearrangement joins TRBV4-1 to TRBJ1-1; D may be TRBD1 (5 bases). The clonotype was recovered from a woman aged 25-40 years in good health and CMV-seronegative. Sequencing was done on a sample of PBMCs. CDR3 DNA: TGCGCCAGCAGCCAGTTGGACACTCCCGGGGCTGAAGCTTTCTTT. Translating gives CASSQLDTPGAEAFF.